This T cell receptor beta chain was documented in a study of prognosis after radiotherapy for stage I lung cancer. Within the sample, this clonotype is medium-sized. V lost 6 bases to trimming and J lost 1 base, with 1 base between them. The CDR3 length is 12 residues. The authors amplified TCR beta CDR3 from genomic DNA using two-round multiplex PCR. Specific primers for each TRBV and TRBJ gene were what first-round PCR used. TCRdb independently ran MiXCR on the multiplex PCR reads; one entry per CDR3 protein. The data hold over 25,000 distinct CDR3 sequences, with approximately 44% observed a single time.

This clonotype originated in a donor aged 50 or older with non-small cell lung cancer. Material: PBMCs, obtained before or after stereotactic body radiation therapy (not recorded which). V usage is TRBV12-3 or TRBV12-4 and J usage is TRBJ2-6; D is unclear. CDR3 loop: CASRSGANVLTF. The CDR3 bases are TGTGCCAGCAGATCTGGGGCCAACGTCCTGACTTTC.